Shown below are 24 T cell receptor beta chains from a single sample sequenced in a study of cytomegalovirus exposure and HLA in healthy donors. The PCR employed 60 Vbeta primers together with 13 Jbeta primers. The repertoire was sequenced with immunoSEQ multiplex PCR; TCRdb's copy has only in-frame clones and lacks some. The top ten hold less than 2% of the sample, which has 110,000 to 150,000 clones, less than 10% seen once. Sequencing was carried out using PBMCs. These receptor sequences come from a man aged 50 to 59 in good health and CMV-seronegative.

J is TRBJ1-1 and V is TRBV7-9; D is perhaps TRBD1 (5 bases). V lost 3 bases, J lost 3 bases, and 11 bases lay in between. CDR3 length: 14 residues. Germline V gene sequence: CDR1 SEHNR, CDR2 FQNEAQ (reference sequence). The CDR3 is CASSFFLGDTEAFF. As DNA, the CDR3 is TGTGCCAGCAGCTTCTTCCTAGGGGACACTGAAGCTTTCTTT.

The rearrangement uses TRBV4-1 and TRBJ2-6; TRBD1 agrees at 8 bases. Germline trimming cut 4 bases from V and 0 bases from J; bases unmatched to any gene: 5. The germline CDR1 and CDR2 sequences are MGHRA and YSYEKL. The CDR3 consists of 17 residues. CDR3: CASSPGTGGSGANVLTF. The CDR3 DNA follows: TGCGCCAGCAGCCCCGGGACAGGCGGCTCTGGGGCCAACGTCCTGACTTTC.

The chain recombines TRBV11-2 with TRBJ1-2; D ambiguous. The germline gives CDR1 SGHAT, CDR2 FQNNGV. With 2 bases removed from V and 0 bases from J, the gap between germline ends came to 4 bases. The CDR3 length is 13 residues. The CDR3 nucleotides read TGTGCCAGCAGCTTAAACTCTAACTATGGCTACACCTTC. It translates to CASSLNSNYGYTF.

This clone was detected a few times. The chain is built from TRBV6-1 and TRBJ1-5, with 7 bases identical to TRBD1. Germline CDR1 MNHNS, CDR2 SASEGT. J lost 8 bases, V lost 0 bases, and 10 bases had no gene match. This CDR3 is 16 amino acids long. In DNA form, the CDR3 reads TGTGCCAGCAGTGAAGCGCTTCAGACAGGGATAAAGCCCCAGCATTTT. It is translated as CASSEALQTGIKPQHF.

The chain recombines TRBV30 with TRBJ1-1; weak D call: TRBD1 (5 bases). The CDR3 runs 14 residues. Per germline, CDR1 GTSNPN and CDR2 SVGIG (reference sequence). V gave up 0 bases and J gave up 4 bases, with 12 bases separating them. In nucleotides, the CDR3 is TGTGCCTGGAGTGTACCGGGGGAGGGCACTGAAGCTTTCTTT. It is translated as CAWSVPGEGTEAFF.

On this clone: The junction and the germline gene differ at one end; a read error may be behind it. The CDR3: CASSPQGIRNEQFF. Here the CDR3 DNA reads TGTGCTAGCAGCCCGCAGGGCATCCGGAATGAGCAGTTCTTC. J is TRBJ2-1 and V is TRBV7-7; D is possibly TRBD1 (5 bases). The CDR3 is 14 residues long. CDR1 and CDR2 from the germline V gene are SSHAT and FNYEAQ (reference sequence). The complete variable domain, with remaining parts taken from reference TRBV7-7 and TRBJ2-1, reads GAGVSQSPRYKVTKRGQDVTLRCDPISSHATLYWYQQALGQGPEFLTYFNYEAQPDKSGLPSDRFSAERPEGSISTLTIQRTEQRDSAMYRCASSPQGIRNEQFFGPGTRLTVL.

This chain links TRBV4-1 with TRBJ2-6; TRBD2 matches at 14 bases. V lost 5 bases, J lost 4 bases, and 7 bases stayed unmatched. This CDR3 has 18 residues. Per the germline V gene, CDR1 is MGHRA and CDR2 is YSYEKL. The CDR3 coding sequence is TGCGCCAGCAGCTCCGGACTAGCGGGAGGTTCGGGGGCCAACGTCCTGACTTTC. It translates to CASSSGLAGGSGANVLTF.

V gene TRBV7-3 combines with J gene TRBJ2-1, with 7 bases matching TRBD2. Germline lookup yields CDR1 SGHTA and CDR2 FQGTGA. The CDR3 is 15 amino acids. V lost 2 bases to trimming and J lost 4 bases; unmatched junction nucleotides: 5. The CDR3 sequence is CASSLSSGVYNEQFF. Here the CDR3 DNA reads TGTGCCAGCAGCTTATCAAGCGGGGTTTACAATGAGCAGTTCTTC. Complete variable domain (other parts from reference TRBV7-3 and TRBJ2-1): GAGVSQTPSNKVTEKGKYVELRCDPISGHTALYWYRQSLGQGPEFLIYFQGTGAADDSGLPNDRFFAVRPEGSVSTLKIQRTERGDSAVYLCASSLSSGVYNEQFFGPGTRLTVL.

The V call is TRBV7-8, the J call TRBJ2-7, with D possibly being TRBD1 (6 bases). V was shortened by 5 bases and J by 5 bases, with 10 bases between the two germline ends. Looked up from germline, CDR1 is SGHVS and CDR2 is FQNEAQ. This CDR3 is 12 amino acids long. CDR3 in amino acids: CASSRDIHEQYF. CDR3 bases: TGTGCCAGCAGCCGGGACATCCACGAGCAGTACTTC.

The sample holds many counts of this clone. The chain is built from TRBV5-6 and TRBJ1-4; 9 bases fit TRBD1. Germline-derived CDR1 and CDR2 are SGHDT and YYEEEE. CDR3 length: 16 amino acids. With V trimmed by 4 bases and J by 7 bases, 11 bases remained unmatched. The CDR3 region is CASSQTGTGRGEKLFF. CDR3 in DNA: TGTGCCAGCAGCCAAACCGGGACAGGGAGGGGTGAAAAACTGTTTTTT.

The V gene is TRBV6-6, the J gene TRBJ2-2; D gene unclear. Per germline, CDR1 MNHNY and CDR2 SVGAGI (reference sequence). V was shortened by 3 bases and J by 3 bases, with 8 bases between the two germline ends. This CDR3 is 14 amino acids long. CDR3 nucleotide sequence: TGTGCCAGCAGTTATTCTCGGGACACCGGGGAGCTGTTTTTT. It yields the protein CASSYSRDTGELFF.

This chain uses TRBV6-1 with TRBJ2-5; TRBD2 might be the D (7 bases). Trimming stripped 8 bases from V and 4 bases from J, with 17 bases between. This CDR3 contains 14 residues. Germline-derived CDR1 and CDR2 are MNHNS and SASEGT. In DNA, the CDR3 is TGTGCCAGCGGTTTTCCGGGGGGCCGAGAGACCCAGTACTTC. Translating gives CASGFPGGRETQYF.

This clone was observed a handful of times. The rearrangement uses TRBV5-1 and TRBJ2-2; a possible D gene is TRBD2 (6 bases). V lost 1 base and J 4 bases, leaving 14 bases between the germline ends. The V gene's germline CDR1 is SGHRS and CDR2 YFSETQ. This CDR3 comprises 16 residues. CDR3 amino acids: CASSLTLARATGELFF. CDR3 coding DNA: TGCGCCAGCAGCTTGACCCTAGCGAGAGCCACCGGGGAGCTGTTTTTT.

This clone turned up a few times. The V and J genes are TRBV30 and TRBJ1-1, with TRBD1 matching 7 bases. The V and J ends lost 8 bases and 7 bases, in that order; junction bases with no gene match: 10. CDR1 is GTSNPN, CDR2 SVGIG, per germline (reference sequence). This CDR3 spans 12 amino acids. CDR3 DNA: TGTGCCCGCGGGACAGCCAAGGGTGAAGCTTTCTTT. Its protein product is CARGTAKGEAFF.

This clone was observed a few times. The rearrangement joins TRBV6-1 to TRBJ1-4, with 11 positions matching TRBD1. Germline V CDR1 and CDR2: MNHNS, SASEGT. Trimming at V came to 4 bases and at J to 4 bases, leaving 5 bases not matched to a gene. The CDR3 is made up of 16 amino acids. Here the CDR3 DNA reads TGTGCCAGCAGTGTCGGACAGGGGGCCGGTAATGAAAAACTGTTTTTT. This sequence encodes CASSVGQGAGNEKLFF.

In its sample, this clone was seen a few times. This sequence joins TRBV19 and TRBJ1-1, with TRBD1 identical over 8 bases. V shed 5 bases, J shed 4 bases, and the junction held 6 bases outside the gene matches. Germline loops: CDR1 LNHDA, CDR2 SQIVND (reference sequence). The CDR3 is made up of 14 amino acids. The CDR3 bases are TGTGCCAGTAGTGAGTGGACAGGGAGCACTGAAGCTTTCTTT. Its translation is CASSEWTGSTEAFF.

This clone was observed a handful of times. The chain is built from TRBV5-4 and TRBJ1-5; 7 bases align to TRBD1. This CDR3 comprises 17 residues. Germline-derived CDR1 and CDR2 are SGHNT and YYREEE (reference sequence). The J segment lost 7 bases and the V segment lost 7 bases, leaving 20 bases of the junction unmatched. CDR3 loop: CASPRTGILGGTQPQHF. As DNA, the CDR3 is TGTGCCAGCCCCCGGACAGGAATATTGGGTGGTACGCAGCCCCAGCATTTT.

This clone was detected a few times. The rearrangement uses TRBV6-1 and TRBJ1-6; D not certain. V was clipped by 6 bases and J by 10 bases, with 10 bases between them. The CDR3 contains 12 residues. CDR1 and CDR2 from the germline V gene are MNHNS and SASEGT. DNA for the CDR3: TGTGCCAGCAGCGGAAACGGGTCACCCCTCCACTTT. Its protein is CASSGNGSPLHF.

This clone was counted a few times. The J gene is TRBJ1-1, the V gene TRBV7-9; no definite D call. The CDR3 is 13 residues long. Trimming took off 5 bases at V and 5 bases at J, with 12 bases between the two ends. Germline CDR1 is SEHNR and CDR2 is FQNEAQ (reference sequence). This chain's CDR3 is CASSLEGGTEAFF. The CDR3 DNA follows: TGTGCCAGCAGCCTCGAAGGAGGGACTGAAGCTTTCTTT.

Here the CDR3 DNA reads TGTGCCAGCAGCTTTTCAGGGATGAACACTGAAGCTTTCTTT. Translating gives CASSFSGMNTEAFF. The chain carries TRBV7-3 and TRBJ1-1; D is possibly TRBD1 (5 bases). The CDR3 has 14 amino acids. Trimming took off 3 bases at V and 0 bases at J, with 8 bases between the two ends. The germline CDR1 and CDR2 sequences are SGHTA and FQGTGA.

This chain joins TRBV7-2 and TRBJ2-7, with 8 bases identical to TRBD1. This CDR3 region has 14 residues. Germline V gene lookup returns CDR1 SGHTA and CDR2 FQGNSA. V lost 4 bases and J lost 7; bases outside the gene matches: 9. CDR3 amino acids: CASSSGTGIEEQYF. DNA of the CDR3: TGTGCCAGCAGCTCGGGGACAGGTATAGAAGAGCAGTACTTC. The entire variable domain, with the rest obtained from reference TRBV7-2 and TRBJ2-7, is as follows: GAGVSQSPSNKVTEKGKDVELRCDPISGHTALYWYRQSLGQGLEFLIYFQGNSAPDKSGLPSDRFSAERTGGSVSTLTIQRTQQEDSAVYLCASSSGTGIEEQYFGPGTRLTVT.

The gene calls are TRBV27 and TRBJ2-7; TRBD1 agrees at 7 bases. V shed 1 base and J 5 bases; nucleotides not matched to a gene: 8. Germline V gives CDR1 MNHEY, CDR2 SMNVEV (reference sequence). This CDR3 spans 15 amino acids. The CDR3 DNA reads TGTGCCAGCAGTTTATACCCGAACAGGGGAAACGAGCAGTACTTC. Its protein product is CASSLYPNRGNEQYF.

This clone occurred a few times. The CDR3 nucleotides read TGTGCCACTTTAGGACAGGGGGACTACGAGCAGTACTTC. Its protein product is CATLGQGDYEQYF. The chain joins TRBV19 to TRBJ2-7; TRBD1 agrees at 10 bases. The CDR3 is made up of 13 amino acids. CDR1 and CDR2 (germline): LNHDA, SQIVND (reference sequence). V lost 10 bases, J lost 3 bases, and 6 bases stayed unmatched.

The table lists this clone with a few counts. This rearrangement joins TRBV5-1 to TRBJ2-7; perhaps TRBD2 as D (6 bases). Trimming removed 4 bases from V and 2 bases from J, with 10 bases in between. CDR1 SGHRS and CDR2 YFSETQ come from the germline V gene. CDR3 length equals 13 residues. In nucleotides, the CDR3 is TGCGCCAGCAGCACTTCGGGGGCCTACGAGCAGTACTTC. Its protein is CASSTSGAYEQYF.